These T cell receptor beta chains were read from a single sample in a study of beta chain features in type 1 diabetes. Measured with immunoSEQ multiplex PCR; TCRdb has only the in-frame clones, and not every one. The sample lists 350,000 to 450,000 clones; approximately 15% were seen once. Specimen: naive CD4+ T cells from blood. These receptors were taken from a man under 40 in good health. The CDR3 runs from the conserved cysteine through the conserved F or W. The D gene is left open where the match is weak. The listing skips clone size in some rows; elsewhere it reads once, few, many or a size class.

size: NA
V: TRBV9
D: NA
J: TRBJ1-1
CDR3: CASSVVVSNTEAFF
DNA: TGTGCCAGCAGCGTAGTTGTCTCGAACACTGAAGCTTTCTTT

size: few
V: TRBV25-1
D: NA
J: TRBJ2-7
CDR3: CASSESLTVGYEQYF
DNA: TGTGCCAGCAGTGAATCTCTGACAGTAGGCTACGAGCAGTACTTC

size: few
V: TRBV18
D: NA
J: TRBJ2-5
CDR3: CASSPLALPYQETQYF
DNA: TGTGCCAGCTCACCCCTGGCCCTACCGTACCAAGAGACCCAGTACTTC

size: NA
V: TRBV5-1
D: NA
J: TRBJ2-7
CDR3: CASSLAGREQYF
DNA: TGCGCCAGCAGCTTGGCGGGGCGTGAGCAGTACTTC

size: few
V: TRBV7-9
D: NA
J: TRBJ1-2
CDR3: CASSFTPVGTASLHGYTF
DNA: TGTGCCAGCAGCTTTACCCCCGTCGGGACGGCAAGCCTACATGGCTACACCTTC

size: few
V: TRBV7-2
D: NA
J: TRBJ2-5
CDR3: CASSQGGLQETQYF
DNA: TGTGCCAGCAGCCAAGGCGGGCTTCAAGAGACCCAGTACTTC

size: few
V: TRBV9
D: NA
J: TRBJ2-7
CDR3: CASSATPGRNEQYF
DNA: TGTGCCAGCAGCGCGACACCGGGACGGAATGAGCAGTACTTC

size: few
V: TRBV29-1
D: NA
J: TRBJ2-7
CDR3: CSVGGPVDGASYEQYF
DNA: TGCAGCGTTGGGGGGCCGGTGGACGGAGCCTCCTACGAGCAGTACTTC

size: NA
V: TRBV6-5
D: NA
J: TRBJ1-1
CDR3: CASSMPGARAFF
DNA: TGTGCCAGCAGTATGCCCGGGGCTCGAGCTTTCTTT

size: few
V: TRBV4-2
D: TRBD2
J: TRBJ2-1
CDR3: CASSQRTSGSSYNEQFF
DNA: TGTGCCAGCAGCCAAAGGACTAGCGGGAGCTCCTACAATGAGCAGTTCTTC

size: NA
V: TRBV18
D: NA
J: TRBJ2-7
CDR3: CASSPGTGNYEQYF
DNA: TGTGCCAGCTCACCCGGGACCGGGAATTACGAGCAGTACTTC

size: NA
V: TRBV6-5
D: NA
J: TRBJ2-6
CDR3: CARWSSGANVLTF
DNA: TGTGCCAGGTGGAGCTCTGGGGCCAACGTCCTGACTTTC

size: NA
V: TRBV5-1
D: NA
J: TRBJ1-2
CDR3: CASSPGLADGYTF
DNA: TGCGCCAGCAGCCCCGGACTAGCTGATGGCTACACCTTC

size: NA
V: TRBV11-2
D: NA
J: TRBJ2-3
CDR3: CASSFNGPADTQYF
DNA: TGTGCCAGCAGCTTCAACGGGCCCGCAGATACGCAGTATTTT

size: NA
V: TRBV27
D: TRBD1
J: TRBJ2-1
CDR3: CASGIQGAANNEQFF
DNA: TGTGCCAGCGGAATACAGGGGGCGGCCAACAATGAGCAGTTCTTC

size: few
V: TRBV6-5
D: NA
J: TRBJ2-2
CDR3: CASSPRRLNTGELFF
DNA: TGTGCCAGCTCCCCCCGCAGGCTTAACACCGGGGAGCTGTTTTTT

size: NA
V: TRBV30
D: NA
J: TRBJ2-1
CDR3: CAWSPGGYNEQFF
DNA: TGTGCCTGGAGTCCCGGGGGCTACAATGAGCAGTTCTTC

size: NA
V: TRBV7-9
D: NA
J: TRBJ2-1
CDR3: CASSLLQGSSYNEQFF
DNA: TGTGCCAGCAGCTTACTTCAGGGTAGCTCCTACAATGAGCAGTTCTTC

size: NA
V: TRBV9
D: TRBD1
J: TRBJ1-2
CDR3: CATSGGDGYTF
DNA: TGTGCCACCTCAGGGGGGGATGGCTACACCTTC

size: few
V: TRBV7-2
D: NA
J: TRBJ2-3
CDR3: CASSLVGASTDTQYF
DNA: TGTGCCAGCAGCTTAGTAGGGGCTAGCACAGATACGCAGTATTTT

size: NA
V: TRBV9
D: NA
J: TRBJ2-3
CDR3: CASSVATVYTDTQYF
DNA: TGTGCCAGCAGCGTAGCGACAGTTTACACAGATACGCAGTATTTT

size: NA
V: TRBV25-1
D: NA
J: TRBJ1-2
CDR3: CASSELRGEYGYTF
DNA: TGTGCCAGCAGTGAACTCCGGGGAGAGTATGGCTACACCTTC

size: NA
V: TRBV5-4
D: NA
J: TRBJ2-1
CDR3: CASSTRTVYNEQFF
DNA: TGTGCCAGCAGCACCAGGACAGTCTACAATGAGCAGTTCTTC

size: few
V: TRBV7-9
D: TRBD2
J: TRBJ2-1
CDR3: CASSSGTSGNDEQFF
DNA: TGTGCCAGCAGCTCAGGGACTAGCGGGAACGATGAGCAGTTCTTC

size: few
V: TRBV14
D: NA
J: TRBJ1-2
CDR3: CASSQDLGFGYTF
DNA: TGTGCCAGCAGCCAAGATCTGGGATTTGGCTACACCTTC

size: NA
V: TRBV7-2
D: NA
J: TRBJ2-5
CDR3: CASSLTGNQETQYF
DNA: TGTGCCAGCAGCTTAACGGGTAACCAAGAGACCCAGTACTTC

size: NA
V: TRBV9
D: NA
J: TRBJ2-5
CDR3: CASSVTVMGGETQYF
DNA: TGTGCCAGCAGCGTTACGGTGATGGGGGGCGAGACCCAGTACTTC

size: NA
V: TRBV29-1
D: TRBD2
J: TRBJ2-1
CDR3: CSGGLGDNEQFF
DNA: TGCAGCGGCGGACTAGGGGATAATGAGCAGTTCTTC

size: few
V: TRBV18
D: TRBD2
J: TRBJ2-1
CDR3: CASSPMAGESYNEQFF
DNA: TGTGCCAGCTCACCAATGGCGGGAGAGTCTTACAATGAGCAGTTCTTC

size: once
V: TRBV5-4
D: TRBD1
J: TRBJ1-2
CDR3: CASSPGTGDSYGYTF
DNA: TGTGCCAGCAGCCCCGGGACAGGGGACAGTTATGGCTACACCTTC

size: NA
V: TRBV7-9
D: NA
J: TRBJ2-3
CDR3: CASSLTGSDTQYF
DNA: TGTGCCAGCAGCTTAACAGGGTCCGATACGCAGTATTTT

size: NA
V: TRBV19
D: TRBD1
J: TRBJ1-2
CDR3: CASSMARDRGNYGYTF
DNA: TGTGCCAGTAGTATGGCCCGCGACAGGGGGAACTATGGCTACACCTTC

size: few
V: TRBV2
D: TRBD2
J: TRBJ2-5
CDR3: CASSQLAGSSLETQYF
DNA: TGTGCCAGCAGTCAGCTAGCGGGGTCTAGTTTAGAGACCCAGTACTTC

size: NA
V: TRBV7-2
D: NA
J: TRBJ1-2
CDR3: CASSLLGPSHYGYTF
DNA: TGTGCCAGCAGCTTATTAGGGCCATCACACTATGGCTACACCTTC

size: few
V: TRBV10-3
D: NA
J: TRBJ2-2
CDR3: CAISESRELFF
DNA: TGTGCCATCAGTGAGTCGAGGGAGCTGTTTTTT

size: NA
V: TRBV7-2
D: NA
J: TRBJ1-2
CDR3: CASSLQGNGGYTF
DNA: TGTGCCAGCAGCTTACAGGGAAATGGAGGCTACACCTTC